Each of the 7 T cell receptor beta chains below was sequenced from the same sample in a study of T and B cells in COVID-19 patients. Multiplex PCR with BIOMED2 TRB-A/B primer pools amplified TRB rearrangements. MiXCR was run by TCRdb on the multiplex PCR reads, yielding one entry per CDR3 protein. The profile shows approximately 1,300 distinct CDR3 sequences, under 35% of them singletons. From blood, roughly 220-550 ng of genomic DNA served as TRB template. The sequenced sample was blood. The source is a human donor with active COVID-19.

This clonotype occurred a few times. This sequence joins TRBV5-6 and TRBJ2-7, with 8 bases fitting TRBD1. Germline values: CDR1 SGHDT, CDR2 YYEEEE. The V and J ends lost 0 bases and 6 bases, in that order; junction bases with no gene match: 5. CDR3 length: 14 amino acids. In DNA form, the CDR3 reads TGTGCCAGCAGCTTGGGTTCAGGGGGCAGCGAGCAGTACTTC. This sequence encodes CASSLGSGGSEQYF.

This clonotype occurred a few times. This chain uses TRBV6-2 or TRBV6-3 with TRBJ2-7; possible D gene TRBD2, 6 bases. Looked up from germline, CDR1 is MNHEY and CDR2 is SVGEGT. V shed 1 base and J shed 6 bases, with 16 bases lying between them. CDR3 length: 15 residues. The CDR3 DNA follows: TGTGCCAGCAGTTACTGGGACCCGCGGGGATTCGAGCAGTACTTC. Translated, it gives CASSYWDPRGFEQYF.

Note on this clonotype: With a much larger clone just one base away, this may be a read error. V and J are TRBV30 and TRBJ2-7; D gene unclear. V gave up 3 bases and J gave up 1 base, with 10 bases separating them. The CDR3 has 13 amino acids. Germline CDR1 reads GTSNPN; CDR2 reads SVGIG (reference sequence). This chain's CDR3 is CAWRILESYEQYF. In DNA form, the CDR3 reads TGTGCCTGGAGGATACTCGAATCCTACGAGCAGTACTTC.

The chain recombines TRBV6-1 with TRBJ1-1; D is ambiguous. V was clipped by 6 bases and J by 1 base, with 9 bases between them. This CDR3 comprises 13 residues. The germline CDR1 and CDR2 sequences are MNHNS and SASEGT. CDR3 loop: CASRGDWNTEAFF. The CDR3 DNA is TGTGCCAGCAGGGGTGATTGGAACACTGAAGCTTTCTTT.

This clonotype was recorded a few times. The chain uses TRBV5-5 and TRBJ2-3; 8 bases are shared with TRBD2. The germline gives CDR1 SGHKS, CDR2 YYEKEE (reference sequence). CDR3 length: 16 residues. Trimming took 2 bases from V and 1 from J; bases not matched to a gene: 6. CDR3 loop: CASSLGVSGGTDTQYF. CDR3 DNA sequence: TGTGCCAGCAGCTTAGGGGTTAGCGGGGGCACAGATACGCAGTATTTT.

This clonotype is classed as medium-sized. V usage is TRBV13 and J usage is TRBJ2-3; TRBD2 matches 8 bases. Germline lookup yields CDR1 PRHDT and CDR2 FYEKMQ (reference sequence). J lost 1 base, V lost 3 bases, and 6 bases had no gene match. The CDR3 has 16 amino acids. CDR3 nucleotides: TGTGCCAGCAGCTTGTCGGGAGGGCCGCGCACAGATACGCAGTATTTT. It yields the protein CASSLSGGPRTDTQYF.

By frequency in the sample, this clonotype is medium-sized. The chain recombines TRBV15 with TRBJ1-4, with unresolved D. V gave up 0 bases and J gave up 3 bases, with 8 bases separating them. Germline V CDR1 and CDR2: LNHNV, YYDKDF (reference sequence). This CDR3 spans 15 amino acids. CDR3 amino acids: CATSRDGSSNEKLFF. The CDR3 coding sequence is TGTGCCACCAGCAGAGATGGCAGCTCTAATGAAAAACTGTTTTTT.